The present T cell receptor beta chain was sequenced within a study of patients and donors after allogeneic stem cell transplantation. This clonotype was observed a handful of times. MiXCR, applied by TCRdb to the RT-PCR reads, yields one record per CDR3 protein. The data hold 190,000 or so distinct CDR3 sequences, with more than 35% observed a single time. CDR1 and CDR2 (germline): SGHTA, FQGTGA. The V gene end was trimmed by 4 bases and the J gene end by 0 bases; junction bases not matched to a gene: 10. CDR3 length equals 18 residues. This rearrangement joins TRBV7-3 to TRBJ2-3; 10 nucleotides line up with TRBD2. Sequencing was performed on blood, either unsorted or a sorted T cell fraction (not recorded which). The receptor was derived from a human donor who was either an allogeneic HSCT recipient or a stem cell or donor lymphocyte infusion donor (not recorded which). It is not recorded whose cells these are; they may come from a transplant donor. CDR3 protein: CASSSMASGGISTDTQYF. The CDR3 region has the DNA TGTGCCAGCAGCTCAATGGCTAGCGGGGGCATCAGCACAGATACGCAGTATTTT.